This T cell receptor beta chain is drawn from a study of blood T cell repertoires in COVID-19. The wider study: There were acute and convalescent COVID-19 samples, and they came from the United States, Italy and Spain. T cells, B-cell-depleted T cells, or PBMCs supplied cDNA or gDNA.

Patients at the Seattle site were enrolled during active infection and followed longitudinally. As originally analysed: Estimates of nucleated cell counts were drawn from the amplification of reference gene primers. Data came from immunoSEQ multiplex PCR; TCRdb stores just in-frame clones and leaves some out. D and trimming come from the DNA, and the V and J calls and clone size come from that table. The sample has 300,000 to 450,000 clones, about 90% seen once. The receptor was isolated from a woman aged 25 to 45 with COVID-19, enrolled during active disease. The source material was peripheral blood.

The DNA for the CDR3 is TGTGCCAGTACCCTGCACAGGGGGTCTTCCTACGAGCAGTACTTC. Amino acids: CASTLHRGSSYEQYF. The J gene is TRBJ2-7, the V gene TRBV19, with 8 bases identical to TRBD1. CDR1 and CDR2 from the germline V gene are LNHDA and SQIVND (reference sequence). This CDR3 has 15 residues. Trimming removed 7 bases from V and 1 base from J; junction bases left unmatched: 9.